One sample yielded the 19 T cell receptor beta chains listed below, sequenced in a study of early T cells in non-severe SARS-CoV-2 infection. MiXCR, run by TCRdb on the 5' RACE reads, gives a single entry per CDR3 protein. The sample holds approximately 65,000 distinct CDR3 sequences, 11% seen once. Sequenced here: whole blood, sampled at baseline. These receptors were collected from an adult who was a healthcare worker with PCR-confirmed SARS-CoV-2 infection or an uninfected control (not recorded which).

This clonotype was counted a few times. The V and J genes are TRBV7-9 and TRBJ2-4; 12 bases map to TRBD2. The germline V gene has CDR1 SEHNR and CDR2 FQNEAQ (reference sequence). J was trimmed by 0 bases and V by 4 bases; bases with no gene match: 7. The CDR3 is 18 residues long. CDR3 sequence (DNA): TGTGCCAGCAGCTCTTCGACTAGCGGGGGACTAGCCAAAAACATTCAGTACTTC. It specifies CASSSSTSGGLAKNIQYF.

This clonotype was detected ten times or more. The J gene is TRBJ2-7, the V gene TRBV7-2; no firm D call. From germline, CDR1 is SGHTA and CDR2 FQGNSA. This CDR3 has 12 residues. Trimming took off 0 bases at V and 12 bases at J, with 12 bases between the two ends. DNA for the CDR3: TGTGCCAGCAGCTTAGCAACAGACCATCTGTACTTC. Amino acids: CASSLATDHLYF.

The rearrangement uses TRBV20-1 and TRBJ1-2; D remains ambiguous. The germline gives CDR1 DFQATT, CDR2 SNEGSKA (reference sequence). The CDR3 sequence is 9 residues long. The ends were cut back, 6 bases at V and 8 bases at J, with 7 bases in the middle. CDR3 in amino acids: CSAPDGYTF. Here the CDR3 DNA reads TGCAGTGCGCCGGACGGCTACACCTTC.

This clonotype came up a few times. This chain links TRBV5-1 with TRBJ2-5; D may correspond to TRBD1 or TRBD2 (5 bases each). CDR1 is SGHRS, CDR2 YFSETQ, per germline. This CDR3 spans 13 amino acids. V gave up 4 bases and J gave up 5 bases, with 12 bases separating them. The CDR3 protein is CASSPPGLETQYF. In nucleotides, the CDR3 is TGCGCCAGCAGCCCCCCGGGGCTTGAGACCCAGTACTTC.

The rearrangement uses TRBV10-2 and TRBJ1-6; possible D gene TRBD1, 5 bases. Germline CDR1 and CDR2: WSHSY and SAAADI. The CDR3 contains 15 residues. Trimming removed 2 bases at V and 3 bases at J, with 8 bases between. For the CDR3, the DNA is TGCGCCAGCAGTGAGGGACAATACTATAATTCACCCCTCCACTTT. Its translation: CASSEGQYYNSPLHF.

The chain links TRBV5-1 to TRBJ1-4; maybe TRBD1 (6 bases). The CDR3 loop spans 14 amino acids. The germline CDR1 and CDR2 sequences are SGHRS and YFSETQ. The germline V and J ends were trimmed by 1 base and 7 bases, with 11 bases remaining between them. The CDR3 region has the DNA TGCGCCAGCAGCTTGCATGGCAGGGGTGAAAAACTGTTTTTT. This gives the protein CASSLHGRGEKLFF.

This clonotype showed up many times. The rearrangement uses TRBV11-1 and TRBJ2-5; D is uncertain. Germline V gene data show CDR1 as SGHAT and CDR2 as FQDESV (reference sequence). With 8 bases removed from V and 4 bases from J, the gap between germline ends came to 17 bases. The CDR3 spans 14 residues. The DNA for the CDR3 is TGTGCCAGCGGACCCGACCTAGGAAGAGAGACCCAGTACTTC. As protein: CASGPDLGRETQYF.

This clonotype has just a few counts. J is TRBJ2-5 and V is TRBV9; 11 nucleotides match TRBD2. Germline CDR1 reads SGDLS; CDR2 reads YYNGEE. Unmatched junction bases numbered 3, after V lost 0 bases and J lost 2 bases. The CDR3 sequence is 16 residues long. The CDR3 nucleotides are TGTGCCAGCAGCGTAGAACTAGCGGGGGTACAAGAGACCCAGTACTTC. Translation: CASSVELAGVQETQYF.

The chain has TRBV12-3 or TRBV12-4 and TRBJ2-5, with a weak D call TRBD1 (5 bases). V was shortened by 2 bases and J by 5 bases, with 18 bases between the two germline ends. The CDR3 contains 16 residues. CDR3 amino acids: CASSLWPGRNWETQYF. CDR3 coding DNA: TGTGCCAGCAGTTTATGGCCAGGGCGCAACTGGGAGACCCAGTACTTC.

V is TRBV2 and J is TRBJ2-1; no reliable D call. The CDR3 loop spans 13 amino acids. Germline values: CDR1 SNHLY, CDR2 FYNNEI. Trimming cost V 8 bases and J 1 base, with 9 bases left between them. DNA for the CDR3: TGTGCCAGCGCAAGTGAGTCCTACAATGAGCAGTTCTTC. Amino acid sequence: CASASESYNEQFF.

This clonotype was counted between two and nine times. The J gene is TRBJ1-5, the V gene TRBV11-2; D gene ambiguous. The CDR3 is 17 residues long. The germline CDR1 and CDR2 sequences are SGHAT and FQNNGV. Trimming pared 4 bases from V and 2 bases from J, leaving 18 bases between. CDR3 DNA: TGTGCCAGCAGCTCCTCCCTATCGGGGAGGCGCAATCAGCCCCAGCATTTT. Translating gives CASSSSLSGRRNQPQHF.

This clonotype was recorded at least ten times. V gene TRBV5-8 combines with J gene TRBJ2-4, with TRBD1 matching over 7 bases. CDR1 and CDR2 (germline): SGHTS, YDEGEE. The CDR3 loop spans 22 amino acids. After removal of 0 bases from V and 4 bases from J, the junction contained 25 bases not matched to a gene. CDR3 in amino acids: CASSLVPRRPLQTGTEKNIQYF. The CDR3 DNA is TGTGCCAGCAGCTTGGTACCCCGCCGCCCCCTCCAAACCGGGACAGAGAAAAACATTCAGTACTTC.

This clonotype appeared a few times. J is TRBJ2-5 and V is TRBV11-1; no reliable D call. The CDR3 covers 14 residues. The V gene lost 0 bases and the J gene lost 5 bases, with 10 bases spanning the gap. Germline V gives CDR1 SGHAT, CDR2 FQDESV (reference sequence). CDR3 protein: CASSLAVRLETQYF. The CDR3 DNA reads TGTGCCAGCAGCTTAGCCGTCCGGCTGGAGACCCAGTACTTC.

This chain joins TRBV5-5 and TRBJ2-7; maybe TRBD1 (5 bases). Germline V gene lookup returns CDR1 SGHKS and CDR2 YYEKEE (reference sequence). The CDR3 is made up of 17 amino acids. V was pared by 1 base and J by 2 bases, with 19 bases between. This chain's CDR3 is CASSLPGRFDSTYEQYF. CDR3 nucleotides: TGTGCCAGCAGCTTGCCAGGGCGATTCGACAGTACCTACGAGCAGTACTTC. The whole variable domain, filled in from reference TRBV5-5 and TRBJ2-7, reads DAGVTQSPTHLIKTRGQQVTLRCSPISGHKSVSWYQQVLGQGPQFIFQYYEKEERGRGNFPDRFSARQFPNYSSELNVNALLLGDSALYLCASSLPGRFDSTYEQYFGPGTRLTVT.

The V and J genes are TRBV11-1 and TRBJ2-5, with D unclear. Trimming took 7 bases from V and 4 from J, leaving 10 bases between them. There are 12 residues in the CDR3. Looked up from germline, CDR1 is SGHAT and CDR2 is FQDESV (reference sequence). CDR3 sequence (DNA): TGTGCCAGCAAAGGGCTAGGAGAGACCCAGTACTTC. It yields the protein CASKGLGETQYF.

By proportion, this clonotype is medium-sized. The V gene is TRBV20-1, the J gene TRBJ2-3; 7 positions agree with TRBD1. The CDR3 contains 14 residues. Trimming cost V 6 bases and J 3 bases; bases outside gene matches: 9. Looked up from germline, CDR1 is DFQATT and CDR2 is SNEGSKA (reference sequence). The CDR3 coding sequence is TGCAGTGCAACCTGGGACAGACTTACAGATACGCAGTATTTT. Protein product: CSATWDRLTDTQYF.

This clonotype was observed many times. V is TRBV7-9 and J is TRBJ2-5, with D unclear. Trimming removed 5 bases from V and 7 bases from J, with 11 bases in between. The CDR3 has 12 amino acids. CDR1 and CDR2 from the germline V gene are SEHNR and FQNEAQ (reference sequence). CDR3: CASSPEKGTQYF. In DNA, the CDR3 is TGTGCCAGCAGCCCGGAAAAAGGGACCCAGTACTTC.

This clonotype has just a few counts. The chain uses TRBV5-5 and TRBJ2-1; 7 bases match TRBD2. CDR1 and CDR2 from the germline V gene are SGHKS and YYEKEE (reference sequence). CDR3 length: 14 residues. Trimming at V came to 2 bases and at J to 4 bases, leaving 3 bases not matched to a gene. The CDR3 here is CASSLTGGYNEQFF. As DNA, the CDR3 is TGTGCCAGCAGCTTAACGGGGGGTTACAATGAGCAGTTCTTC.

In nucleotides, the CDR3 is TGTGCCAGCAGCCGGACAGCTTGGTCACCCCTCCACTTT. Protein: CASSRTAWSPLHF. This chain joins TRBV14 and TRBJ1-6, with D perhaps TRBD1 (6 bases). The CDR3 contains 13 residues. The germline V gene encodes CDR1 SGHDN and CDR2 FVKESK. Trimming left V 4 bases short and J 10 bases short, with 11 bases between.